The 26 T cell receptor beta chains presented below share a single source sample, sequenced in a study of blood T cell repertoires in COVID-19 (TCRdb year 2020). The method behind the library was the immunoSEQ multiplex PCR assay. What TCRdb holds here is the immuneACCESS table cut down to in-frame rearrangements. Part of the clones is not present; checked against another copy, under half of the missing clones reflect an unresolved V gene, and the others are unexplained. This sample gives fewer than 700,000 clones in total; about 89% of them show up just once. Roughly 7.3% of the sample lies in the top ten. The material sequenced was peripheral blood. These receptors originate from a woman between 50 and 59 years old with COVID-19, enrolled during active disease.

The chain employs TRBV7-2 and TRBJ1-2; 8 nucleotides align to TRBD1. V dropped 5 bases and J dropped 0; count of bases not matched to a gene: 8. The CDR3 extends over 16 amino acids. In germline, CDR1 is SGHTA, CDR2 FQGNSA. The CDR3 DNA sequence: TGTGCCAGCAGCACAGGGGGTTGGGGAACTAACTATGGCTACACCTTC. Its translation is CASSTGGWGTNYGYTF. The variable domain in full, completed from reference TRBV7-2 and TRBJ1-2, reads GAGVSQSPSNKVTEKGKDVELRCDPISGHTALYWYRQSLGQGLEFLIYFQGNSAPDKSGLPSDRFSAERTGGSVSTLTIQRTQQEDSAVYLCASSTGGWGTNYGYTFGSGTRLTVV.

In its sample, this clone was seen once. The DNA of the CDR3 is TGTGCCAGCAGCCCCCAGCAGGGGGTCTACGAGCAGTACTTC. Its protein product is CASSPQQGVYEQYF. The J gene is TRBJ2-7, the V gene TRBV27; 7 bases match TRBD1. V shed 6 bases, J shed 3 bases, and the junction held 8 bases outside the gene matches. Germline lookup yields CDR1 MNHEY and CDR2 SMNVEV (reference sequence). The CDR3 consists of 14 residues.

The CDR3: CASSSSLTSGSEAFF. The CDR3 DNA follows: TGCGCCAGCAGCTCCTCTTTAACCTCAGGGTCTGAAGCTTTCTTT. The rearrangement uses TRBV5-1 and TRBJ1-1, with a tentative D call TRBD1 (5 bases). CDR3 length equals 15 residues. The germline gives CDR1 SGHRS, CDR2 YFSETQ. Trimming cost V 3 bases and J 6 bases, with 18 bases left between them. Filled out from reference TRBV5-1 and TRBJ1-1, the complete variable domain reads KAGVTQTPRYLIKTRGQQVTLSCSPISGHRSVSWYQQTPGQGLQFLFEYFSETQRNKGNFPGRFSGRQFSNSRSEMNVSTLELGDSALYLCASSSSLTSGSEAFFGQGTRLTVV.

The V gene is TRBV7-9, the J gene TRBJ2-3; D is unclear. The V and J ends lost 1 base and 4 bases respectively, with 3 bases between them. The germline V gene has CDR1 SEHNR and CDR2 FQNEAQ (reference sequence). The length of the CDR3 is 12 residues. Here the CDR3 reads CASSLDSDTQYF. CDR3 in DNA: TGTGCCAGCAGCTTAGACTCAGATACGCAGTATTTT.

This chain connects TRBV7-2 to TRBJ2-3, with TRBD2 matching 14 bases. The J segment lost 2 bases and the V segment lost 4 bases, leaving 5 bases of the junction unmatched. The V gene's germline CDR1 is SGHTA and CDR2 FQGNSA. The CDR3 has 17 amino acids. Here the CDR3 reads CASSSRTSGGSTDTQYF. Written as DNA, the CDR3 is TGTGCCAGCAGCTCCCGGACTAGCGGGGGGTCCACAGATACGCAGTATTTT.

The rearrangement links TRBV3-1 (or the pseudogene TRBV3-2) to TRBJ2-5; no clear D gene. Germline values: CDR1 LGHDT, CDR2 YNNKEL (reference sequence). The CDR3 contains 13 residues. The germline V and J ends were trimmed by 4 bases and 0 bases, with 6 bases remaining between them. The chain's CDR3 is CASSLPNQETQYF. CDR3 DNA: TGTGCCAGCAGCCTTCCAAACCAAGAGACCCAGTACTTC.

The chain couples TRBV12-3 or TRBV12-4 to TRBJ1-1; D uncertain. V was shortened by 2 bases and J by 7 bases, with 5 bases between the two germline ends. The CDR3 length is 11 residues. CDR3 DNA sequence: TGTGCCAGCAGTTTACCCGGTGAAGCTTTCTTT. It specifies CASSLPGEAFF.

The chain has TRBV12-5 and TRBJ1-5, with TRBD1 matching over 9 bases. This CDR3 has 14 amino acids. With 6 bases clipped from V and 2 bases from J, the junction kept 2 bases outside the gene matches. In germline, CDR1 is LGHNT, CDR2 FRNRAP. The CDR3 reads CASGGQGRNQPQHF. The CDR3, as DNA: TGTGCTAGTGGGGGACAGGGCCGCAATCAGCCCCAGCATTTT.

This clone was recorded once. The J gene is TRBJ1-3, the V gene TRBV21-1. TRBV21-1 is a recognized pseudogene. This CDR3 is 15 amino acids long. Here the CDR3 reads CASSKVGGTEDTIYF. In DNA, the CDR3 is TGTGCCAGCAGCAAAGTTGGAGGGACGGAGGACACCATATATTTT.

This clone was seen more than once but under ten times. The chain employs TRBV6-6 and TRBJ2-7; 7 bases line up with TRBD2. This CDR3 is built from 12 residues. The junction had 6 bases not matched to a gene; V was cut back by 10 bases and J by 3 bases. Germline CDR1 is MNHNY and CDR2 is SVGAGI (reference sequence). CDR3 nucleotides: TGTGCCACAAGCGGGGCCCGCTACGAGCAGTACTTC. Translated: CATSGARYEQYF.

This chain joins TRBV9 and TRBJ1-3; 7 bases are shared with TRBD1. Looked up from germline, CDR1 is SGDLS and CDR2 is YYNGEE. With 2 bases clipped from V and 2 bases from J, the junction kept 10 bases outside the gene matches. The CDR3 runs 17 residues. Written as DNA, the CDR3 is TGTGCCAGCAGCGTTCAGGGGGTCGTTAGTCCTGGAAACACCATATATTTT. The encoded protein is CASSVQGVVSPGNTIYF.

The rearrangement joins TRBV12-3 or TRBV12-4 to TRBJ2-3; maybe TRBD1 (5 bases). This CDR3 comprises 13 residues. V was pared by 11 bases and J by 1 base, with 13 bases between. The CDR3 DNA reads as TGTGCCTCCGCGACAGATCGCACAGATACGCAGTATTTT. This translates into CASATDRTDTQYF.

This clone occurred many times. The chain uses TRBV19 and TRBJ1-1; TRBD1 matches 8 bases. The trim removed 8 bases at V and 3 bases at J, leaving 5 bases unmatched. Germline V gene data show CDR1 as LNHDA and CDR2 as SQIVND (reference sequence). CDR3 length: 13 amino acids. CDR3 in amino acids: CASSGGAHTEAFF. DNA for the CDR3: TGTGCCAGTTCAGGGGGCGCGCACACTGAAGCTTTCTTT.

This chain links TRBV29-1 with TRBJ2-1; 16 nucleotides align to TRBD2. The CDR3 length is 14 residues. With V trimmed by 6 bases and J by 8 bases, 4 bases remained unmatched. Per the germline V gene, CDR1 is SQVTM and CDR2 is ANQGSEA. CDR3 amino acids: CSVGLAGGRDEQFF. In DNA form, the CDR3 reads TGCAGCGTGGGACTAGCGGGGGGGCGGGATGAGCAGTTCTTC.

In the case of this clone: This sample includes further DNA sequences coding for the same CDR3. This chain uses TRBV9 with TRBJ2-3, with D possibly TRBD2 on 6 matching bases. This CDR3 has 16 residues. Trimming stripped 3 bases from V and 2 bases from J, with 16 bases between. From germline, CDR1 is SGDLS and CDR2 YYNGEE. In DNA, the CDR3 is TGTGCCAGCAGCGCTGGGACTGCGCCTTCCACAGATACGCAGTATTTT. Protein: CASSAGTAPSTDTQYF. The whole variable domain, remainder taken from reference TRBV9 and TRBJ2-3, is DSGVTQTPKHLITATGQRVTLRCSPRSGDLSVYWYQQSLDQGLQFLIQYYNGEERAKGNILERFSAQQFPDLHSELNLSSLELGDSALYFCASSAGTAPSTDTQYFGPGTRLTVL.

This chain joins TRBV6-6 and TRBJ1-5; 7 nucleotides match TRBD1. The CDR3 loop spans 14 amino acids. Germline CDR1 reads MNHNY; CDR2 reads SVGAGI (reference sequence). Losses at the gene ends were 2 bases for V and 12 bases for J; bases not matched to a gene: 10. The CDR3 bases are TGTGCCAGCAGTTACCGATTCGGACAGGACCTCCAGCATTTT. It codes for CASSYRFGQDLQHF.

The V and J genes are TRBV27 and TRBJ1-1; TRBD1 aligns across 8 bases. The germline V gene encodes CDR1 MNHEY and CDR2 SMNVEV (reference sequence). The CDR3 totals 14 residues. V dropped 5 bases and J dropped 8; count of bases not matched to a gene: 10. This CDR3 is CASSGTGPRGEAFF. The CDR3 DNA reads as TGTGCCAGCAGTGGGACAGGACCCCGTGGAGAAGCTTTCTTT.

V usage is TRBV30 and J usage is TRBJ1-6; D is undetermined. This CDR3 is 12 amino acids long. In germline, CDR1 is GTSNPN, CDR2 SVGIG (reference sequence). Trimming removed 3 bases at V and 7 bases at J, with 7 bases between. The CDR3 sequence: CAWSLQNSPLHF. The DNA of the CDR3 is TGTGCCTGGAGCCTACAGAATTCACCCCTCCACTTT.

The CDR3 sequence is CASSLAGDQPQHF. DNA for the CDR3: TGTGCCAGCAGCTTGGCGGGGGATCAGCCCCAGCATTTT. This chain connects TRBV5-4 to TRBJ1-5; D possibly corresponds to TRBD1 (5 bases). The V end was cut by 0 bases, the J end by 5 bases, with 6 bases between. From germline, CDR1 is SGHNT and CDR2 YYREEE (reference sequence). This CDR3 has 13 amino acids.

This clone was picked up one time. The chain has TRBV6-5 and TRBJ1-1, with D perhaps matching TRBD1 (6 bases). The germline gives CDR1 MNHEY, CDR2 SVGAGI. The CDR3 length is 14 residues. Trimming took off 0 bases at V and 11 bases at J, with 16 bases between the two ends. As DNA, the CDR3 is TGTGCCAGCAGTTACTCGCAGGGGCGCCCGGGGGCTTTCTTT. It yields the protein CASSYSQGRPGAFF.

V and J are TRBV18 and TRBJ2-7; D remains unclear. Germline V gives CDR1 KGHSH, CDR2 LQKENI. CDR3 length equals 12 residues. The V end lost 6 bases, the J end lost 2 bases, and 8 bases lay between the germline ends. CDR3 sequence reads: CASSPGAYEQYF. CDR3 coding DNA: TGTGCCAGCTCGCCTGGAGCCTACGAGCAGTACTTC. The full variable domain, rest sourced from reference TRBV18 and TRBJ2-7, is NAGVMQNPRHLVRRRGQEARLRCSPMKGHSHVYWYRQLPEEGLKFMVYLQKENIIDESGMPKERFSAEFPKEGPSILRIQQVVRGDSAAYFCASSPGAYEQYFGPGTRLTVT.

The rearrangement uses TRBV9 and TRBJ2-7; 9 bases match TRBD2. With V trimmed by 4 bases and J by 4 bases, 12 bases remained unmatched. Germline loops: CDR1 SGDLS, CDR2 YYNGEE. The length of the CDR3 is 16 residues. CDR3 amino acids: CASSPRGSGGPYEQYF. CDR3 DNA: TGTGCCAGCAGCCCCCGGGGGAGCGGGGGGCCGTACGAGCAGTACTTC.

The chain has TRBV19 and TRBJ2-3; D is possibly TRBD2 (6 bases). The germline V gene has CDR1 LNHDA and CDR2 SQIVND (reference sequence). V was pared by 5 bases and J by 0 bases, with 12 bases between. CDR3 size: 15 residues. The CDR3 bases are TGTGCCAGTAGTCCCGGGGGATACAGCACAGATACGCAGTATTTT. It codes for CASSPGGYSTDTQYF.

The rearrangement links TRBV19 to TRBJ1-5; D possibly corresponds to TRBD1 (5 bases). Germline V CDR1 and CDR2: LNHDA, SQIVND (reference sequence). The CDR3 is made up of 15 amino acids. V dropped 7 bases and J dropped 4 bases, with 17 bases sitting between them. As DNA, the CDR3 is TGTGCCAGTATCGACAGCGGGGGAGGGAATCAGCCCCAGCATTTT. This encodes CASIDSGGGNQPQHF.

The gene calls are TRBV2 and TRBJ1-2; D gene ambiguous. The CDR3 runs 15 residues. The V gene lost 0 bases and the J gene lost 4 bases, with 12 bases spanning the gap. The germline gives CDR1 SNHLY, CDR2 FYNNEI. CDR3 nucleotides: TGTGCCAGCAGTGAAGCCGCAGGACTGATCTATGGCTACACCTTC. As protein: CASSEAAGLIYGYTF.

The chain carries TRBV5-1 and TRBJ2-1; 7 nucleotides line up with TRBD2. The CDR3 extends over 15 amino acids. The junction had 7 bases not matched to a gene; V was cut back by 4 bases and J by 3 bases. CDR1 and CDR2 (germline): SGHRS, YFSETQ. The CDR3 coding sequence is TGCGCCAGCAGCCTACCCCGGGACTACTACAATGAGCAGTTCTTC. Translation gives CASSLPRDYYNEQFF.